This TCR beta chain stems from a study of vaccination and CD4 T cells after COVID-19. Described treatment: approximately nine-day PBMC culture with coronavirus spike peptide pools or control peptides (ViraFEST assay). This clonotype was counted between two and nine times. Its antigen is still unknown. Sequenced with the Oncomine TCR Beta short-read assay was DNA taken from cultured CD4+ T cells. MiXCR was run by TCRdb on the PCR reads, yielding one entry per CDR3 protein. The sample consists of 9,000 to 15,000 distinct CDR3 sequences, 60% to 65% of them appearing once. With 6 bases removed from V and 3 bases from J, the gap between germline ends came to 12 bases. CDR1 and CDR2 (germline): DFQATT, SNEGSKA (reference sequence). The CDR3 sequence is 13 residues long.

The rearrangement links TRBV20-1 to TRBJ1-5; weak D call: TRBD1 (6 bases). The sequenced material came from CD4+ T cells from blood, cultured in vitro. The sequence was obtained from a human donor who had recovered from COVID-19. Written as DNA, the CDR3 is TGCAGTGCAGGACGGGGGGCCAATCAGCCCCAGCATTTT. Protein sequence: CSAGRGANQPQHF.